Shown below are 13 T cell receptor beta chains from a single sample sequenced in a study of CD8+ T cells in alopecia areata. RNA, once extracted, was reverse transcribed into cDNA for use as the sequencing template. TCRdb keeps only in-frame clones here, not all; method: immunoSEQ multiplex PCR. Among 270,000 or so clones listed, over 45% were seen once. Treatment noted: oral pan-JAK inhibitor, 5-10 mg twice daily. The sequencing used CD4+ T cells sorted from blood, collected at week 24, from a patient treated with tofacitinib. These receptors came from a human donor with alopecia areata.

V usage is TRBV4-2 and J usage is TRBJ2-1, with D possibly being TRBD1 or TRBD2 (6 bases each). CDR3 length: 13 residues. Germline V gene data show CDR1 as LGHNA and CDR2 as YNFKEQ. V lost 10 bases, J lost 4 bases, and 14 bases lay in between. This CDR3 is CATWGAGYNEQFF. The DNA of the CDR3 is TGTGCCACCTGGGGGGCTGGTTACAATGAGCAGTTCTTC.

The chain joins TRBV6-4 to TRBJ2-5, with D perhaps being TRBD1 or TRBD2 (5 bases each). V lost 7 bases and J 7 bases, leaving 10 bases between the germline ends. The CDR3 has 11 amino acids. Germline V lookup: CDR1 MRHNA, CDR2 SNTAGT. CDR3 bases: TGTGCCAGCAAACTAGGGGTGACCCAGTACTTC. It translates to CASKLGVTQYF.

The chain carries TRBV2 and TRBJ2-5; no clear D gene. The CDR3 has 12 residues. Trimming took off 7 bases at V and 1 base at J, with 7 bases between the two ends. Looked up from germline, CDR1 is SNHLY and CDR2 is FYNNEI. The CDR3 DNA follows: TGTGCCAGCACAGTCGGCCAAGAGACCCAGTACTTC. The encoded protein is CASTVGQETQYF.

This chain joins TRBV2 and TRBJ1-2; TRBD1 matches at 7 bases. CDR1 and CDR2 from the germline V gene are SNHLY and FYNNEI. V was clipped by 3 bases and J by 2 bases; unmatched bases: 3. This CDR3 region has 14 residues. CDR3 sequence reads: CASSDQGQNYGYTF. In DNA, the CDR3 is TGTGCCAGCAGTGATCAGGGACAGAACTATGGCTACACCTTC.

The gene calls are TRBV4-1 and TRBJ2-3; the D gene is possibly TRBD2 (5 bases). V dropped 0 bases and J dropped 7 bases, with 8 bases sitting between them. The CDR3 covers 13 residues. CDR1 is MGHRA and CDR2 is YSYEKL in the germline V gene. CDR3: CASSQDRDHTQYF. The CDR3 coding sequence is TGCGCCAGCAGCCAAGATCGGGATCATACGCAGTATTTT.

J is TRBJ2-3 and V is TRBV28; D is perhaps TRBD1 (6 bases). The V and J ends lost 8 bases and 5 bases respectively, with 11 bases between them. The CDR3 is made up of 12 amino acids. The V gene's germline CDR1 is MDHEN and CDR2 SYDVKM. In DNA, the CDR3 is TGTGCCAGCGAGACACAGGGAGATACGCAGTATTTT. This gives the protein CASETQGDTQYF.

The chain has TRBV28 and TRBJ1-5; D is perhaps TRBD1 (5 bases). V was shortened by 4 bases and J by 0 bases, with 13 bases between the two germline ends. Germline V gene lookup returns CDR1 MDHEN and CDR2 SYDVKM. This CDR3 contains 16 residues. The CDR3 spells CASSYPGTYSNQPQHF. Here the CDR3 DNA reads TGTGCCAGCAGTTACCCAGGGACCTATAGCAATCAGCCCCAGCATTTT.

This sequence joins TRBV30 and TRBJ2-1, with a tentative D call TRBD1 (6 bases). Trimming stripped 0 bases from V and 6 bases from J, with 15 bases between. The CDR3 spans 15 residues. Per germline, CDR1 GTSNPN and CDR2 SVGIG (reference sequence). The CDR3 DNA follows: TGTGCCTGGAGTGTACGAACAGGGTGGGTCAATGAGCAGTTCTTC. Its translation: CAWSVRTGWVNEQFF. Based on the CDR3 plus reference TRBV30 and TRBJ2-1, the full variable domain is SQTIHQWPATLVQPVGSPLSLECTVEGTSNPNLYWYRQAAGRGLQLLFYSVGIGQISSEVPQNLSASRPQDRQFILSSKKLLLSDSGFYLCAWSVRTGWVNEQFFGPGTRLTVL.

CDR3 residues: CSVGPDRAYGYTF. In DNA form, the CDR3 reads TGCAGCGTTGGCCCGGACAGGGCGTATGGCTACACCTTC. The J gene is TRBJ1-2, the V gene TRBV29-1, with TRBD1 matching 8 bases. Germline CDR1 and CDR2: SQVTM and ANQGSEA. V lost 4 bases, J lost 5 bases, and 6 bases stayed unmatched. This CDR3 contains 13 residues.

The V and J genes are TRBV30 and TRBJ2-2; D is unclear. V shed 3 bases and J shed 0 bases, with 5 bases lying between them. Looked up from germline, CDR1 is GTSNPN and CDR2 is SVGIG (reference sequence). The length of the CDR3 is 13 residues. The CDR3 here is CAWSPTNTGELFF. CDR3 coding DNA: TGTGCCTGGAGCCCTACGAACACCGGGGAGCTGTTTTTT.

The CDR3 DNA reads as TGTGCCAGCAGCTTAACTGGTCGGCAGGAAGGGGAGCTGTTTTTT. Protein: CASSLTGRQEGELFF. V and J are TRBV7-2 and TRBJ2-2; D gene ambiguous. V was shortened by 2 bases and J by 8 bases, with 15 bases between the two germline ends. In germline, CDR1 is SGHTA, CDR2 FQGNSA. The CDR3 runs to 15 residues.

This clone was detected only a few times. V usage is TRBV4-1 and J usage is TRBJ1-4, with 9 bases matching TRBD1. This CDR3 contains 16 residues. V shed 1 base and J 7 bases; nucleotides not matched to a gene: 7. Germline CDR1 MGHRA, CDR2 YSYEKL. DNA of the CDR3: TGCGCCAGCAGCCAAGCCGTACAGGGGGCCGGTGAAAAACTGTTTTTT. Its translation is CASSQAVQGAGEKLFF.

This clone appeared a single time. V usage is TRBV7-2 and J usage is TRBJ2-1; TRBD1 might be the D (5 bases). Germline CDR1 is SGHTA and CDR2 is FQGNSA. The CDR3 sequence is 18 residues long. Trimming left V 1 base short and J 6 bases short, with 22 bases between. The CDR3 DNA reads as TGTGCCAGCAGCTTAGTAAACCAGGGTTCTAGGTTCGGCAATGAGCAGTTCTTC. Translation gives CASSLVNQGSRFGNEQFF. Looking up the rest from reference TRBV7-2 and TRBJ2-1 gives the full variable domain: GAGVSQSPSNKVTEKGKDVELRCDPISGHTALYWYRQSLGQGLEFLIYFQGNSAPDKSGLPSDRFSAERTGGSVSTLTIQRTQQEDSAVYLCASSLVNQGSRFGNEQFFGPGTRLTVL.